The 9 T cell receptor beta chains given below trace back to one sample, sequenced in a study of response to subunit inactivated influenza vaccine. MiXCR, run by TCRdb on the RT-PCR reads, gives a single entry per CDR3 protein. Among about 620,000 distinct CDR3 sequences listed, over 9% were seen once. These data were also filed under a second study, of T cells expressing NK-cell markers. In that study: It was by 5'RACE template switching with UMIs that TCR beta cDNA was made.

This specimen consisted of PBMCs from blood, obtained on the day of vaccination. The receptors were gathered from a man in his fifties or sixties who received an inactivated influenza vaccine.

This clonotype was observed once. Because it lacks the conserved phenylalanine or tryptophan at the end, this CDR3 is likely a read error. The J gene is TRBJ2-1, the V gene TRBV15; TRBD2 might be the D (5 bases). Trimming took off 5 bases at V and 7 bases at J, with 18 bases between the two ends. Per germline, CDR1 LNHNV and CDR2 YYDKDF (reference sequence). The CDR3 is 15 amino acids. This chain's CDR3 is CATSERRGSLNEQFV. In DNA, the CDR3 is TGTGCCACCAGCGAACGTCGGGGTTCCTTAAATGAGCAGTTCGTC.

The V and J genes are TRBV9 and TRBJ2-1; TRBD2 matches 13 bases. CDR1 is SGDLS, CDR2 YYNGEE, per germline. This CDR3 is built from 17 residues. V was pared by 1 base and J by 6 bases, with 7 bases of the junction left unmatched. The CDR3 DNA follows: TGTGCCAGCAGCGTAAGTTTGGGACTAGCGGGACCCAATGAGCAGTTCTTC. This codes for CASSVSLGLAGPNEQFF.

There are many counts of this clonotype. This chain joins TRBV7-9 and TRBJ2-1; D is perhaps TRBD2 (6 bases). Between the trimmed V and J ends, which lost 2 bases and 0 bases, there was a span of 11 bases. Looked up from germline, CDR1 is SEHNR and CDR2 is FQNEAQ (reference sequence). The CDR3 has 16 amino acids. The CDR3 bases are TGTGCCAGCAGCTTACTAGCGAGTAGCTCCTACAATGAGCAGTTCTTC. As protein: CASSLLASSSYNEQFF.

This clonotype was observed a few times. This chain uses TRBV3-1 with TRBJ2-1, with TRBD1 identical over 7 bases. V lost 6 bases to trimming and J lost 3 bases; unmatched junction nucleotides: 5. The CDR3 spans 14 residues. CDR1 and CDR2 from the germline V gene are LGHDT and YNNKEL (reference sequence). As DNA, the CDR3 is TGTGCCAGCAGGGCACGGGACAGCTACAATGAGCAGTTCTTC. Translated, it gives CASRARDSYNEQFF.

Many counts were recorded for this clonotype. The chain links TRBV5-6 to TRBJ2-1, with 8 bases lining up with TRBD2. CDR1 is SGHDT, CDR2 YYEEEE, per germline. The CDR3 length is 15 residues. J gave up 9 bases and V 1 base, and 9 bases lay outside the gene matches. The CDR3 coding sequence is TGTGCCAGCAGCTTGATGACGAGCGGGAGCGGTGAGCAGTTCTTC. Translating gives CASSLMTSGSGEQFF.

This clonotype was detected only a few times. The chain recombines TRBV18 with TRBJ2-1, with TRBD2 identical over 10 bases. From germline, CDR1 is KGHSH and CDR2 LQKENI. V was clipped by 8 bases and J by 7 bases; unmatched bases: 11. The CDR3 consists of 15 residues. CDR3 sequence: CASTLASGSQNEQFF. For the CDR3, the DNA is TGTGCCAGCACCCTGGCTAGCGGGAGTCAAAATGAGCAGTTCTTC.

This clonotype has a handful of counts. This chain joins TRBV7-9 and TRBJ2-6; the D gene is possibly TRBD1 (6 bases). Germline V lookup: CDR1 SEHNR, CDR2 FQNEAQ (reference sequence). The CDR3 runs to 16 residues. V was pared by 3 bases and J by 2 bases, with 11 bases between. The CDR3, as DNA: TGTGCCAGCAGCTTGTCCTCAGGGGCTGGGGCCAACGTCCTGACTTTC. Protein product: CASSLSSGAGANVLTF.

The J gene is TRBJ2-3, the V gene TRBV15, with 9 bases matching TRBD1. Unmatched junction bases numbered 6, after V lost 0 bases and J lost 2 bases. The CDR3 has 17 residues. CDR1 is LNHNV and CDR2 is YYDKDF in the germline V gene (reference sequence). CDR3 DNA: TGTGCCACCAGCAGAGATCTAGGGACAGGGCACACAGATACGCAGTATTTT. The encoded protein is CATSRDLGTGHTDTQYF.

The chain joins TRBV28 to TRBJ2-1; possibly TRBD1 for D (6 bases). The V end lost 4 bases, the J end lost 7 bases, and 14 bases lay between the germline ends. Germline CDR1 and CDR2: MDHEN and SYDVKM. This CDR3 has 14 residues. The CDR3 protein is CASSSLRDINEQFF. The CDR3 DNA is TGTGCCAGCAGTTCCCTCCGGGACATTAATGAGCAGTTCTTC.